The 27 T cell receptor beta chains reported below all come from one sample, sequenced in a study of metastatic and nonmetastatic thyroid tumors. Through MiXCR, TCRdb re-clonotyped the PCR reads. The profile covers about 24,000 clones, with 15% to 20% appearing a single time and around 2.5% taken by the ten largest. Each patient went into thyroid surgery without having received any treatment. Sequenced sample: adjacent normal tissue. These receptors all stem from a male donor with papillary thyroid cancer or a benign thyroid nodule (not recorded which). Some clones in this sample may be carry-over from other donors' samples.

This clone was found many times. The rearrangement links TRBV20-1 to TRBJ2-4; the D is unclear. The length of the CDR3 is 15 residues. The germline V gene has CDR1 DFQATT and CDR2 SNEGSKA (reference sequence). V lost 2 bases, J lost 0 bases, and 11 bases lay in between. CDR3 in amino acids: CSARLVRLAKNIQYF. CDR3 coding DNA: TGCAGTGCTAGACTAGTAAGGCTAGCCAAAAACATTCAGTACTTC.

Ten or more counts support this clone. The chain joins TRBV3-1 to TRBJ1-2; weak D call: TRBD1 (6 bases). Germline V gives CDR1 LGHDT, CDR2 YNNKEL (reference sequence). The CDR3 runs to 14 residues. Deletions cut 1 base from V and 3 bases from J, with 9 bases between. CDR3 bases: TGTGCCAGCAGCCAAGTCCGGACAGACTATGGCTACACCTTC. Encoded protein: CASSQVRTDYGYTF.

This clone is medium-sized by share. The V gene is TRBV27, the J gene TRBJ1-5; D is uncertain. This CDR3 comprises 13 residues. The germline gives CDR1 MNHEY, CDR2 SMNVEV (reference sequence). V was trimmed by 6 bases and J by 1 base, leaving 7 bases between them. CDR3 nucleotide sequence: TGTGCCAGCAGAATAAACAGCAATCAGCCCCAGCATTTT. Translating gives CASRINSNQPQHF.

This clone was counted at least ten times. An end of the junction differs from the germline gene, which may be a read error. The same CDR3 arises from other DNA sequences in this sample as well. The CDR3 protein is CASSPTGPETQYF. In DNA, the CDR3 is TGTGCTAGCAGCCCGACGGGACCAGAGACCCAGTACTTC. The genes are TRBV7-6 and TRBJ2-5; possibly TRBD1 or TRBD2 for D (5 bases each). Looked up from germline, CDR1 is SGHVS and CDR2 is FNYEAQ. The CDR3 spans 13 residues. The variable domain in full, completed from reference TRBV7-6 and TRBJ2-5, reads GAGVSQSPRYKVTKRGQDVALRCDPISGHVSLYWYRQALGQGPEFLTYFNYEAQQDKSGLPNDRFSAERPEGSISTLTIQRTEQRDSAMYRCASSPTGPETQYFGPGTRLLVL.

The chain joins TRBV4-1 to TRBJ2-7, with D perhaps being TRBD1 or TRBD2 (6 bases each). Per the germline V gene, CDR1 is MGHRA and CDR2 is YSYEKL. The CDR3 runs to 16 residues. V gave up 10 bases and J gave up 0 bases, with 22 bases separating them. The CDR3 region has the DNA TGCGCCATTAGCCAAGAGGGGGGTCTGGGCTCCTACGAGCAGTACTTC. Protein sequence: CAISQEGGLGSYEQYF.

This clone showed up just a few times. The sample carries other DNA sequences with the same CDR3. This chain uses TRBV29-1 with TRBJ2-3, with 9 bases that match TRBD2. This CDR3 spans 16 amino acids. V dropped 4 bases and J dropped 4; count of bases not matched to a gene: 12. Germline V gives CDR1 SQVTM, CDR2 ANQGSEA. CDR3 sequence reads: CSVVVRPGLAADTQYF. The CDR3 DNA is TGCAGCGTTGTTGTTAGACCGGGACTAGCAGCAGATACGCAGTATTTT.

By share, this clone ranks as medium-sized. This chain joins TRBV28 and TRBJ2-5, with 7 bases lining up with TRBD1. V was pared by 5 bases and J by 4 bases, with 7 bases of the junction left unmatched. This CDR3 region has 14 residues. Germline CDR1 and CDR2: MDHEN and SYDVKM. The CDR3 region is CASSRSGQLETQYF. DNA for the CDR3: TGTGCCAGCAGTCGATCGGGACAGCTAGAGACCCAGTACTTC.

The CDR3 region has the DNA TGTGCCAGCAGCGAACCCACGGGCGGGAGGTATCGCTACGAGCAGTACGTC. Translating gives CASSEPTGGRYRYEQYV. This sequence joins TRBV11-2 and TRBJ2-7; 8 nucleotides match TRBD2. Germline CDR1 reads SGHAT; CDR2 reads FQNNGV. The CDR3 totals 17 residues. Trimming cost V 5 bases and J 3 bases; bases outside gene matches: 15.

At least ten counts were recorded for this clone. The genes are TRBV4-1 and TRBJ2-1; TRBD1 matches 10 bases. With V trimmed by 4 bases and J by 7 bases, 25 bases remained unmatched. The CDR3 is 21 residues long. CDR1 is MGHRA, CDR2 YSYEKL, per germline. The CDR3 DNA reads TGCGCCAGCAGCCTTCCCACCCGATTCCGGGACAGGGGCGGAGGGCCGAATGAGCAGTTCTTC. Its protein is CASSLPTRFRDRGGGPNEQFF.

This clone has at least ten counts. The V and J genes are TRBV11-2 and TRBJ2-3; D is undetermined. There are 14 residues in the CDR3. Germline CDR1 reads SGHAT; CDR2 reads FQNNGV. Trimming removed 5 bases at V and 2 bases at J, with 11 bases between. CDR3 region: CASSGRSFTDTQYF. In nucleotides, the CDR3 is TGTGCCAGCAGCGGCAGATCGTTCACAGATACGCAGTATTTT.

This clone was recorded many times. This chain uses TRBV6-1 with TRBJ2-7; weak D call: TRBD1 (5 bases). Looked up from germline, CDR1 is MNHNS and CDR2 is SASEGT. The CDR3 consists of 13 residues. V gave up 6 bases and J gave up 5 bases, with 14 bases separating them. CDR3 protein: CASSYQGGNEQYF. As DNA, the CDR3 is TGTGCCAGCAGCTACCAGGGTGGCAACGAGCAGTACTTC.

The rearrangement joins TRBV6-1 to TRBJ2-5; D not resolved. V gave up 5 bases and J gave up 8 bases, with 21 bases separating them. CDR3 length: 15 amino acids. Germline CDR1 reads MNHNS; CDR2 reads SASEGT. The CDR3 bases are TGTGCCAGCAGTCCGGTAGGCCTCTTCAGAGATACCCAGTACTTC. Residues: CASSPVGLFRDTQYF.

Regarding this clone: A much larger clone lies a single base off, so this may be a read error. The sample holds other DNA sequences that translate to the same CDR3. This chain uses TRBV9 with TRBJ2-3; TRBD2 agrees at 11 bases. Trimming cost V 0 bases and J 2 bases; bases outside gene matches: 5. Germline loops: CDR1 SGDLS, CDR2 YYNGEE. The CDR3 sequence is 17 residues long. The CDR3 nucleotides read TGTGCCAGCAGCGTAGGGCTAGCGGGGGGTCCCACAGATACGCAGTATTTT. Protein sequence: CASSVGLAGGPTDTQYF.

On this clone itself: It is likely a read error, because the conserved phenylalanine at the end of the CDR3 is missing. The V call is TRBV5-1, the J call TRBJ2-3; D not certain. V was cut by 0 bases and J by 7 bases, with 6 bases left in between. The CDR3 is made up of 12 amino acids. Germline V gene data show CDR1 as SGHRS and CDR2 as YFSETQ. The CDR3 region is CASSLEGYTQYL. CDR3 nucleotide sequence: TGCGCCAGCAGCTTGGAGGGATATACGCAGTATTTA.

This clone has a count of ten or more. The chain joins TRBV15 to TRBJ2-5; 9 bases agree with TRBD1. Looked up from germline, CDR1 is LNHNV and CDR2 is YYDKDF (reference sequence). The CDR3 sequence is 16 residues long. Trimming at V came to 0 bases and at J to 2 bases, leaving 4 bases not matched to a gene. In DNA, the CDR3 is TGTGCCACCAGCAGAGAGGGACAGGGACAACAAGAGACCCAGTACTTC. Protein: CATSREGQGQQETQYF.

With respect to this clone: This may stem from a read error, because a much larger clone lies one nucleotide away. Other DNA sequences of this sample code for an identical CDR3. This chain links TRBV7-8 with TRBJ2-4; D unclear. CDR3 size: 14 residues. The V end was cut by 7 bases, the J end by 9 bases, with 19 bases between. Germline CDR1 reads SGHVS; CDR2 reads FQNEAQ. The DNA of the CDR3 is TGTGCCAGCAACCCCGACCGGACGGGCGGCATTCAGTACTTC. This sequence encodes CASNPDRTGGIQYF.

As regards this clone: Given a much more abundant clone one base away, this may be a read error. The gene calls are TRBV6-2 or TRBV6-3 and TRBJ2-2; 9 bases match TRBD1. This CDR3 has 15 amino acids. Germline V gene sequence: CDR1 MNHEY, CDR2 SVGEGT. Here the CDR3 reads CASGLTGGFTGELFF. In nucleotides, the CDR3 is TGTGCCAGCGGATTAACAGGGGGCTTCACCGGGGAACTGTTTTTT.

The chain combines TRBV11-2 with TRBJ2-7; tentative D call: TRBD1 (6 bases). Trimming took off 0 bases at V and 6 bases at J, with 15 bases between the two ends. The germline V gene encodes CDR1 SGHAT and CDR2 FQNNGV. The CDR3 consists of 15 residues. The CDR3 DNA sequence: TGTGCCAGCAGCTTAGATAAGGGGTTAGGGGGCGAGCAGTACTTC. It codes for CASSLDKGLGGEQYF.

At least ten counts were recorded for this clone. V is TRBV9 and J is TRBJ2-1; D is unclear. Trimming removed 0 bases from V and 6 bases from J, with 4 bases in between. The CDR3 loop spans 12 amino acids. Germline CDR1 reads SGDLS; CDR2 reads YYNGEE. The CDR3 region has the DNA TGTGCCAGCAGCGTAGAATCCAATGAGCAGTTCTTC. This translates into CASSVESNEQFF.

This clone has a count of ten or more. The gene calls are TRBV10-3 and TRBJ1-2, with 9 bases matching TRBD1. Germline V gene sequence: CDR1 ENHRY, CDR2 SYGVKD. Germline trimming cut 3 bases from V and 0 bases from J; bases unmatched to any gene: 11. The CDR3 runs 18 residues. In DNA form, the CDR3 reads TGTGCCATCAGTGACCCTCGCGGACAGGGGCCTTCTAACTATGGCTACACCTTC. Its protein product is CAISDPRGQGPSNYGYTF.

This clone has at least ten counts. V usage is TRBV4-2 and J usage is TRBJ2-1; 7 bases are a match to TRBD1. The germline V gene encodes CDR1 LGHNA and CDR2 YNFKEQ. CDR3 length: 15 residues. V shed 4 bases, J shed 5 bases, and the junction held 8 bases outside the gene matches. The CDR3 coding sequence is TGTGCCAGCAGCCCATCCGGGACAGTCCACAATGAGCAGTTCTTC. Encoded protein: CASSPSGTVHNEQFF.

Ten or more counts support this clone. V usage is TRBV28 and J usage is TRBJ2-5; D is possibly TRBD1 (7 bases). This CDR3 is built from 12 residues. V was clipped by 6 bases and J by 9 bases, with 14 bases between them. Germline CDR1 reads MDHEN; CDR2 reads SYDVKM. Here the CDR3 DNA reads TGTGCCAGCAGCGGGGGACAGAGGGCCCAGTACTTC. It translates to CASSGGQRAQYF.

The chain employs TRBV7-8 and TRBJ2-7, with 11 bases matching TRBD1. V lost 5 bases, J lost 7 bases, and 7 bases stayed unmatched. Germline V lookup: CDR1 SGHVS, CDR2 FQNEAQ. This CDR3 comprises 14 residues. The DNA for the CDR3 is TGTGCCAGCAGCGAAGGACAGGGGGCATGGGAGCAGTACTTC. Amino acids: CASSEGQGAWEQYF.

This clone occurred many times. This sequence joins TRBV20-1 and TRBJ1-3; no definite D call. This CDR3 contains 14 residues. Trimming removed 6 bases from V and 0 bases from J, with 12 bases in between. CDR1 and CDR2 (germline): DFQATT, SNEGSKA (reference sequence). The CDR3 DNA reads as TGCAGTGCCGAACGAGCAGGCTCTGGAAACACCATATATTTT. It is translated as CSAERAGSGNTIYF.

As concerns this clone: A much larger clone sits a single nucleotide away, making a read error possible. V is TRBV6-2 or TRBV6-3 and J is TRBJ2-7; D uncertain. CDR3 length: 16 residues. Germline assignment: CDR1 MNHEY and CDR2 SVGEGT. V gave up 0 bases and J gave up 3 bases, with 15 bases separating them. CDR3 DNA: TGTGCCAGCAGTTACTCGGTGGTCTCGGGTGACTACGAGCAGTACTTC. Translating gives CASSYSVVSGDYEQYF.

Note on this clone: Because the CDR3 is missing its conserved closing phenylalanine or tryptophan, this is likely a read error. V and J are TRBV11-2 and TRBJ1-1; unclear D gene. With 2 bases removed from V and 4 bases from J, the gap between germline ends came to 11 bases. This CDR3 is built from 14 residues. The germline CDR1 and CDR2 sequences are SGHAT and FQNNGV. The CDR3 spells CASSLPGSSTEAFS. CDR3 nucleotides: TGTGCCAGCAGCTTACCGGGCAGTAGCACTGAAGCTTTCTCT.

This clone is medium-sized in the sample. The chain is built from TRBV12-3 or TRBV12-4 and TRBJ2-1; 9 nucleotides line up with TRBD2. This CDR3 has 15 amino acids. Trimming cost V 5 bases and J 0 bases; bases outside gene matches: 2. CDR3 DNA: TGTGCCAGCAGTGGACTAGCGAGCTCCTACAATGAGCAGTTCTTC. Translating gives CASSGLASSYNEQFF.